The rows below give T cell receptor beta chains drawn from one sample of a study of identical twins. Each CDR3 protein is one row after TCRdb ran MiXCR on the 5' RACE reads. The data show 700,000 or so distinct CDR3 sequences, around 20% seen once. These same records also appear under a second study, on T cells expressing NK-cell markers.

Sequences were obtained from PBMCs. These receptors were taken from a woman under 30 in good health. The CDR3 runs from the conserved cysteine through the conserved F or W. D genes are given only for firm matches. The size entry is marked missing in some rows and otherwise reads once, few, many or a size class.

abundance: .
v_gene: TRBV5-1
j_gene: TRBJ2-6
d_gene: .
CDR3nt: TGCGCCAGCAGCCCTGTAGGGGGCTCTGGGGCCAACGTCCTGACTTTC
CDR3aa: CASSPVGGSGANVLTF

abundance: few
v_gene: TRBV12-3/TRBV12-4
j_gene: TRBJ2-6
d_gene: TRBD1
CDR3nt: TGTGCCAGCAGTTTAACAGGGGACTCTGGGGCCAACGTCCTGACTTTC
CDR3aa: CASSLTGDSGANVLTF

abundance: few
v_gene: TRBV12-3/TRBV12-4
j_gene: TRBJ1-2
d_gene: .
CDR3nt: TGTGCCAGCAGTCTTGGGGGGATCGACTATGGCTACACCTTC
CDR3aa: CASSLGGIDYGYTF

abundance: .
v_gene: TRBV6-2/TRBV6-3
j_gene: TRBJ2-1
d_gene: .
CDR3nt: TGTGCCAGCAGTTCAGGGTCCAGGGTCAATGAGCAGTTCTTC
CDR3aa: CASSSGSRVNEQFF

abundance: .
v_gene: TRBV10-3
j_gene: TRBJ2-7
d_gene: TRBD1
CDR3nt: TGTGCCGCAAAAAAGGGACAGGGGGCCCACGAGCAGTACTTC
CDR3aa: CAAKKGQGAHEQYF

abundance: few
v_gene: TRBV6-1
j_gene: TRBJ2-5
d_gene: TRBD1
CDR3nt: TGTGCCAGCAGCGATGGACAGGGAGGTTTGGAGACCCAGTACTTC
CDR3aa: CASSDGQGGLETQYF

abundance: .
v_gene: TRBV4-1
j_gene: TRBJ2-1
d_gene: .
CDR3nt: TGCGCCAGCAGCCCCCTGGGGACGGCTAGCGACAACAATGAGCAGTTCTTC
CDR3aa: CASSPLGTASDNNEQFF

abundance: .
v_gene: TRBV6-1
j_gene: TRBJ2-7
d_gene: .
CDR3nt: TGTGCCAGCAGTACCGGTCTGAGCTCCTACGAGCAGTACTTC
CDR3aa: CASSTGLSSYEQYF

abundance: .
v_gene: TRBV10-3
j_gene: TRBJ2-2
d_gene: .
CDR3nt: TGTGCCATCAGTGATTGGGCCGCGAGCACCGGGGAGCTGTTTTTT
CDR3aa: CAISDWAASTGELFF

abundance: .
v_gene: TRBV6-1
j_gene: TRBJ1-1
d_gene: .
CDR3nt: TGTGCCAGCAGTATAGATATGAACACTGAAGCTTTCTTT
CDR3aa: CASSIDMNTEAFF

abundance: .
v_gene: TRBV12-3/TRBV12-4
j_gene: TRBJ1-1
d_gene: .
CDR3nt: TGTGCCAGCAGTCCCGCCACTGAAGCTTTCTTT
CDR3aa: CASSPATEAFF

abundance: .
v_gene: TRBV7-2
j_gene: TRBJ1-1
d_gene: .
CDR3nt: TGTGCCAGCAGCTCGGAGGGGTTGTGGGGATCTGAAGCTTTCTTT
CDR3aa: CASSSEGLWGSEAFF

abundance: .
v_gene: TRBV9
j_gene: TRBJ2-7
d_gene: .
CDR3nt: TGTGCCAGCAGCGGGTCCGGGGGCACCCTCTACGAGCAGTACTTC
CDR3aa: CASSGSGGTLYEQYF

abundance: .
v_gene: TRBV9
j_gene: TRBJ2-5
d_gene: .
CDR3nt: TGTGCCAGCAGCGTAGGACCTCTCCAGGAGGAGACCCAGTACTTC
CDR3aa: CASSVGPLQEETQYF

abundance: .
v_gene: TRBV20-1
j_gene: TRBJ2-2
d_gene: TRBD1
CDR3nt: TGCAGTGCTAGAGATAGGACAGGGCGTGGGTACGCCGGGGAGCTGTTTTTT
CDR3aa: CSARDRTGRGYAGELFF

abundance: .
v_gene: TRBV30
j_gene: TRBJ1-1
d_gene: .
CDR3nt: TGTGCCTGGAGTGTGGGAGGGGCGGCCGGCACTGAAGCTTTCTTT
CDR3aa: CAWSVGGAAGTEAFF

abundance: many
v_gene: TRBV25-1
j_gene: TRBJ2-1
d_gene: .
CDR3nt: TGTGCCGGGGGGAGTCATGAGCAGTTCTTC
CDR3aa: CAGGSHEQFF

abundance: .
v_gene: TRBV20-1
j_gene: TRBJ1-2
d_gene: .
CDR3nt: TGCAGTCCACACGCGGGCCCAGGAATCCGTGGCTACACCTTC
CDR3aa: CSPHAGPGIRGYTF

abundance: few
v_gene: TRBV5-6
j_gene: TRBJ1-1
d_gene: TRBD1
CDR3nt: TGTGCCAGCAGCTTGGTGGGCAGGGGGGGGACTGAAGCTTTCTTT
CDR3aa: CASSLVGRGGTEAFF

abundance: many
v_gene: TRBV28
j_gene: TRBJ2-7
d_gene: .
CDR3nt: TGTGCCAGCAGGCCTCAGCAGGGTTTTTCCTACGAGCAGTACTTC
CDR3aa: CASRPQQGFSYEQYF

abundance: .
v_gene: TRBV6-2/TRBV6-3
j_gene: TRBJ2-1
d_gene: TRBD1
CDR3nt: TGTGCCAGCATAGGACAGGGCAGGAGGAATGAGCAGTTCTTC
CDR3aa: CASIGQGRRNEQFF

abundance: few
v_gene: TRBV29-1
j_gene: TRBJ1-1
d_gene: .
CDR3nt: TGCAGCGCTTCCGGAGGTTGGGGGATGAACACTGAAGCTTTCTTT
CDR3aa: CSASGGWGMNTEAFF

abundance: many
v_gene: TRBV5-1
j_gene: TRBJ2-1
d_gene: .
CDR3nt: TGTGCCAGCAGTTTGTTGGCGAATGAGCAGTTCTTC
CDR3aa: CASSLLANEQFF

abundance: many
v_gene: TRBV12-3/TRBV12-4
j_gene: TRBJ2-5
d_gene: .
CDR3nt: TGTGCCAGCAGCTTGAGGGTACAAGAGACCCAGTACTTC
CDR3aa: CASSLRVQETQYF

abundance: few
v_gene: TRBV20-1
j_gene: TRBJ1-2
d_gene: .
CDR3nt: TGCAGTGTAGGCAGAAACTATGGCTACACCTTC
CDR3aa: CSVGRNYGYTF

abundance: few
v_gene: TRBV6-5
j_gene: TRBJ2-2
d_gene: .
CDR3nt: TGTGCCAGCAGTTACGGTCAAGGAGTAAACACCGGGGAGCTGTTTTTT
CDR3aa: CASSYGQGVNTGELFF

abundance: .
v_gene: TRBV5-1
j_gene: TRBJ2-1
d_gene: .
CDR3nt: TGCGCCAGCGGGGGGGCACACAATGAGCAGTTCTTC
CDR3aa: CASGGAHNEQFF

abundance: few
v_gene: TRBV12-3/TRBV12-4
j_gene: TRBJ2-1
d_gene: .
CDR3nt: TGTGCCAGCAGTCTATGGAGCAGGCGGACCCCTACGCCGTTCTTC
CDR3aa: CASSLWSRRTPTPFF

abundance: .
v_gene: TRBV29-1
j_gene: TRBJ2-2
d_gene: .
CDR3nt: TGCAGCGTTCGGAATACAGGGAGGGCCGGGGAGCTGTTTTTT
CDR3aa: CSVRNTGRAGELFF

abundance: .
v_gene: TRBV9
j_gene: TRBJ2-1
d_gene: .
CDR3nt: TGTGCCAGCAGCGTAGCTAGAGGGGTAGATGAGCAGTTCTTC
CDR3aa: CASSVARGVDEQFF

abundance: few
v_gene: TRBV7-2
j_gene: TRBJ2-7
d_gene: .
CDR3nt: TGTGCCAGCAGCCCGGGCTTGGGGCAGTACTTC
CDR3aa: CASSPGLGQYF

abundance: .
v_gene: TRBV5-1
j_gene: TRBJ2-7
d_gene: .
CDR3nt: TGCGCCAGCAGCTTGGGACTAGGATCGCAGAGCTCCTACGAGCAGTACTTC
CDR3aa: CASSLGLGSQSSYEQYF

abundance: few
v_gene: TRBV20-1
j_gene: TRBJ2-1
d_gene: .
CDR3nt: TGCAGTGCTAGACCGGAAGTCGGGGGCTTTCGTGAGCAGTTCTTC
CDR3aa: CSARPEVGGFREQFF

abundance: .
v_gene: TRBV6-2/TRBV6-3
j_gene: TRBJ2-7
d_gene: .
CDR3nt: TGTGCCAGCTTTACGGCACCCTCCTACGAGCAGTACTTC
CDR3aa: CASFTAPSYEQYF

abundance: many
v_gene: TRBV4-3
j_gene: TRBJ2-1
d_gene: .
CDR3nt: TGCGCCAGCAGCCTCAGGAGGGTACGAGGATACAATGAGCAGTTCTTC
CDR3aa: CASSLRRVRGYNEQFF

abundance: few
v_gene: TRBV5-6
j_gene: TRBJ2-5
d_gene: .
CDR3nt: TGTGCCAGCAGCTTGTGGGGGCGCGAGACCCAGTACTTC
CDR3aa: CASSLWGRETQYF

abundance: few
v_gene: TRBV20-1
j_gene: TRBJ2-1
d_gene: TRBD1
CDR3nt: TGCAGTGCTAGAAGGGGGCAGGATGAGCAGTTCTTC
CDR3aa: CSARRGQDEQFF

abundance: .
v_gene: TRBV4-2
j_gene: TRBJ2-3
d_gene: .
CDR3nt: TGTGCCAGCAGCCAAGATTTGGCGGGTACTTTCACAGATACGCAGTATTTT
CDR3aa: CASSQDLAGTFTDTQYF

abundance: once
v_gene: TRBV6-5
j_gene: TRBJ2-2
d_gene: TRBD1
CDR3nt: TGTGCCAGCAGTTACTCGCCGGGACAGGGGGTGACCGGGGAGCTGTTTTTT
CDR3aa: CASSYSPGQGVTGELFF

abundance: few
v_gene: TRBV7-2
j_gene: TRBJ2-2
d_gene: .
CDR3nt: TGTGCCAGCAGCCTAATGGGCCTGGCGAACACCGGGGAGCTGTTTTTT
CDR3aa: CASSLMGLANTGELFF

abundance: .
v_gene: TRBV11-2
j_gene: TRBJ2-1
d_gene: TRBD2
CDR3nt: TGTGCCAGCAGCCCTACTAGCGGGAGTAAGAATGAGCAGTTCTTC
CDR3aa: CASSPTSGSKNEQFF

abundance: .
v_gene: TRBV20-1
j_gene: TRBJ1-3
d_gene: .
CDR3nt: TGCAGTGCCCGCCGTGCCCCTGGAAACACCATATATTTT
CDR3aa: CSARRAPGNTIYF

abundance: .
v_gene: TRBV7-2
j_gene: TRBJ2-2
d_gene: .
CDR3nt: TGTGCCAGCAGCCCCACTAGCTCAGGTAGCGGGGAGCTGTTTTTT
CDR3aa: CASSPTSSGSGELFF

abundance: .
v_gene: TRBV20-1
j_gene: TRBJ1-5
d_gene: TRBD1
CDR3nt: TGCAGTGCTGCAATAGGGACAGGGCTTAGCAATCAGCCCCAGCATTTT
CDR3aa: CSAAIGTGLSNQPQHF

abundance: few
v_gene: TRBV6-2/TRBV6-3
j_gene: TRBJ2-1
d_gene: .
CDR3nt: TGTGCCAGCAGTTACGTTGGTCTCGATGAGCAGTTCTTC
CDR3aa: CASSYVGLDEQFF

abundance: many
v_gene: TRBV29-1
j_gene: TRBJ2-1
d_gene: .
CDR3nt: TGCAGCGTTGAAGCCGACAGAACGTACAATGAGCAGTTCTTC
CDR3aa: CSVEADRTYNEQFF

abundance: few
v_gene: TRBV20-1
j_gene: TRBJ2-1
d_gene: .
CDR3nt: TGCAGTGCCCCAAGCGGATACGAGCAGTTCTTC
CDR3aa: CSAPSGYEQFF

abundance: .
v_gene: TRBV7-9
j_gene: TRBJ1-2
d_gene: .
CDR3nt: TGTGCCAGCAGCTTAGAGGTAGTTTATGGCTACACCTTC
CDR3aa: CASSLEVVYGYTF

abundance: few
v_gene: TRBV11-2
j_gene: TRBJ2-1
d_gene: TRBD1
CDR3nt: TGTGCCAGCAGCTTAGGGCTTGGGGACAGGGTAATCTTC
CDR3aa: CASSLGLGDRVIF

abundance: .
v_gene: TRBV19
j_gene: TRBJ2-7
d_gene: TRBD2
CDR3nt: TGTGCCAGTAGTATAACGGCGGGGGGGACCACCTACGAGCAGTACTTC
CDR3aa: CASSITAGGTTYEQYF

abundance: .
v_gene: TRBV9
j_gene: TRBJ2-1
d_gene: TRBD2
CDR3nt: TGTGCCAGCAGCACTCGACTAGCGGGGTACAATGAGCAGTTCTTC
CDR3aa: CASSTRLAGYNEQFF